The clone carrying this T cell receptor (beta chain) was detected once. Its antigen remains unidentified. The sample belongs to a study of cytomegalovirus exposure and HLA in healthy donors. General study findings and limits: For presence/absence analyses, sequencing depth was assumed to be roughly uniform across donors. 16,951 TCR beta sequences were associated with HLA alleles at 0.05 false discovery rate in a later analysis. Most subjects had HLA-A and HLA-B alleles reportedly predicted accurately by TCR beta sequences.

A multiplex PCR was run with 60 Vbeta primers and 13 Jbeta primers. Original analysis: Around 76 million unique TCR beta chains, roughly 10 million shared, were counted in a later analysis. Some clones are missing from TCRdb's copy, which holds only in-frame ones; the method was immunoSEQ multiplex PCR. V and J calls and clone size are copied from that table; D and trimming were computed from the DNA. The table has around 140,000 clones, 75% to 80% seen once. Germline assignment: CDR1 GTSNPN and CDR2 SVGIG (reference sequence). This CDR3 spans 15 amino acids. V lost 0 bases to trimming and J lost 2 bases, with 13 bases between them.

The sample was PBMCs. The TCR comes from a male donor in good health and CMV-seronegative. This chain connects TRBV30 to TRBJ1-2; the D gene is possibly TRBD1 (5 bases). The CDR3 bases are TGTGCCTGGAGTGTAGAAGCAGGGAACAACTATGGCTACACCTTC. This sequence encodes CAWSVEAGNNYGYTF.